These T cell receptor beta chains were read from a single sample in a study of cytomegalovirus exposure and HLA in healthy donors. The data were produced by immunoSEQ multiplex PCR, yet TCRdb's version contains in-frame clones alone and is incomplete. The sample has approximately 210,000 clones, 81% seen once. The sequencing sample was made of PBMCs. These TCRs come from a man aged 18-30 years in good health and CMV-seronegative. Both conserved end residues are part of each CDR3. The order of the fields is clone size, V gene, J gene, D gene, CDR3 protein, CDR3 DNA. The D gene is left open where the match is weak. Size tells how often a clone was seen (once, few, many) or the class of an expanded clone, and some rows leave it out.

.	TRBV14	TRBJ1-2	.	CASSLSGGAKFGYTF	TGTGCCAGCAGCCTCTCGGGGGGGGCGAAGTTTGGCTACACCTTC
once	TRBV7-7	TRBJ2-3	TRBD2	CASSLARGATDTQYF	TGTGCTAGCAGCTTAGCGCGGGGGGCCACAGATACGCAGTATTTT
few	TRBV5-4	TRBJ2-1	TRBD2	CASSLASAGGYNEQFF	TGTGCCAGCAGCTTGGCATCCGCGGGGGGTTACAATGAGCAGTTCTTC
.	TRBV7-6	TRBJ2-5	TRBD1	CASSRGQPGETQYF	TGTGCCAGCAGCCGGGGACAGCCTGGAGAGACCCAGTACTTC
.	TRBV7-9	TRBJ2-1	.	CASSLTVGQTGEQFF	TGTGCCAGCAGCTTAACGGTTGGGCAGACCGGTGAGCAGTTCTTC
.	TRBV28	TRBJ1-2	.	CASSLRTAERGYTF	TGTGCCAGCAGTTTAAGAACAGCGGAAAGGGGCTACACCTTC
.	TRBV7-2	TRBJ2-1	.	CASSLVPGSSYNEQFF	TGTGCCAGCAGCTTAGTTCCCGGGAGCTCCTACAATGAGCAGTTCTTC
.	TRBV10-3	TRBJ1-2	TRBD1	CAITRTGGSYGYTF	TGTGCCATCACCCGGACAGGGGGATCCTATGGCTACACCTTC
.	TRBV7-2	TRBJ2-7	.	CASSYRSPHEQYF	TGTGCCAGCAGCTATCGGAGTCCCCACGAGCAGTACTTC
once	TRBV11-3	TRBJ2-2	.	CASSPRPKGTNTGELFF	TGTGCCAGCAGCCCGAGGCCGAAGGGGACGAACACCGGGGAGCTGTTTTTT
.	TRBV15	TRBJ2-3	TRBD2	CATRPGTSGADTQYF	TGTGCCACCAGACCCGGGACTAGCGGAGCAGATACGCAGTATTTT
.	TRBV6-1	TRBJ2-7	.	CASRLGQFLLNEQYF	TGTGCCAGCAGGCTCGGACAGTTTTTGTTGAACGAGCAGTACTTC
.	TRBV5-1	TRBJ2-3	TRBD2	CASSLETSVGTDTQYF	TGCGCCAGCAGCTTGGAGACTAGCGTGGGCACAGATACGCAGTATTTT
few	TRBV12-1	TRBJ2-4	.	CASSTRFGAKNIQYF	TGTGCCAGCAGCACCAGGTTCGGAGCCAAAAACATTCAGTACTTC
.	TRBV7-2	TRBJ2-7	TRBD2	CASRGGTSGSSYEQYF	TGTGCCAGCAGAGGGGGGACTAGCGGGAGCTCCTACGAGCAGTACTTC
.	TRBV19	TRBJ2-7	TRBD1	CASTSTGAGGEQYF	TGTGCCAGTACGTCGACAGGGGCAGGGGGCGAGCAGTACTTC
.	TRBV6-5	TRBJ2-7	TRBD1	CASSYEGQGPYEQYF	TGTGCCAGCAGTTACGAGGGACAGGGCCCGTACGAGCAGTACTTC
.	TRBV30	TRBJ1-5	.	CAWSKGGGQGPQHF	TGTGCCTGGAGTAAAGGAGGAGGTCAAGGGCCCCAGCATTTT
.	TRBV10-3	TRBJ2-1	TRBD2	CAIGGREGIGEGEQFF	TGTGCCATCGGTGGGAGGGAGGGCATTGGAGAGGGTGAGCAGTTCTTC
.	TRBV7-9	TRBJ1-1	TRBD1	CSSSPRTGVWFDTEAFF	TGTTCCAGCAGCCCCCGGACAGGGGTATGGTTCGACACTGAAGCTTTCTTT
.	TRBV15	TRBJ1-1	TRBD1	CATSRAGQGGLPTAGYTEAFF	TGTGCCACCAGCAGGGCAGGGCAGGGGGGCTTACCAACGGCGGGCTACACTGAAGCTTTCTTT
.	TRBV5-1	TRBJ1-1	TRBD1	CASSVPSTGGTEAFF	TGCGCCAGCAGCGTCCCCTCGACAGGGGGAACTGAAGCTTTCTTT
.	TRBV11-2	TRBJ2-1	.	CASSLGRGSYNEQFF	TGTGCCAGCAGCTTAGGTAGAGGCTCCTACAATGAGCAGTTCTTC
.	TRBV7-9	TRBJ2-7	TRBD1	CSSSSYSGTGGHEQYF	TGTTCCAGCAGCTCATATTCCGGGACAGGGGGCCACGAGCAGTACTTC
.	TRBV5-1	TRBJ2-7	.	CASSLWASYEQYF	TGCGCCAGCAGCTTGTGGGCCTCCTACGAGCAGTACTTC
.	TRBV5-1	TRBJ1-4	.	CASRVGRAGTTTNEKLFF	TGCGCCAGCAGGGTTGGGCGGGCAGGGACTACAACTAATGAAAAACTGTTTTTT
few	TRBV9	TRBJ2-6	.	CASSAYQGTGANVLTF	TGTGCCAGCAGCGCGTACCAGGGTACAGGGGCCAACGTCCTGACTTTC
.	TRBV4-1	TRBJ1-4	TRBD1	CASSQVDRAYLYATNEKLFF	TGCGCCAGCAGCCAAGTGGACAGGGCCTATTTATACGCAACTAATGAAAAACTGTTTTTT
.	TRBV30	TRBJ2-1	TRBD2	CAWTYGRFSYNEQFF	TGTGCCTGGACGTACGGGAGGTTTTCCTACAATGAGCAGTTCTTC
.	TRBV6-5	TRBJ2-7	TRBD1	CAVGRTGISHEQYF	TGTGCCGTCGGCCGGACAGGGATTTCCCACGAGCAGTACTTC
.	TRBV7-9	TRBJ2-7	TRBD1	CASSPERTGRNYEQYF	TGTGCCAGCAGCCCAGAGAGGACAGGGCGAAACTACGAGCAGTACTTC
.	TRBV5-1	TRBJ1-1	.	CASSEGQGTEAFF	TGCGCCAGCAGTGAAGGTCAGGGAACTGAAGCTTTCTTT
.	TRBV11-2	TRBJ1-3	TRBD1	CASSPSGGGSGNTIYF	TGTGCCAGCAGCCCATCAGGGGGCGGCTCTGGAAACACCATATATTTT
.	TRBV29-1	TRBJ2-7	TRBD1	CSAGQGPSYEQYF	TGCAGCGCCGGACAGGGGCCATCCTACGAGCAGTACTTC
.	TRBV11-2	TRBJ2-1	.	CASRPSRGVNNEQFF	TGTGCCAGCAGACCGTCTCGAGGCGTAAACAATGAGCAGTTCTTC
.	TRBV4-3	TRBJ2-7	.	CASSQEGGATYEQYF	TGCGCCAGCAGCCAAGAAGGGGGGGCAACCTACGAGCAGTACTTC
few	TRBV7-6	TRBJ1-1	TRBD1	CASSSSGTGNTEAFF	TGTGCCAGCAGCTCGTCCGGGACAGGGAACACTGAAGCTTTCTTT
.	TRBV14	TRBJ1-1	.	CASSQRQLNTEAFF	TGTGCCAGCAGCCAAAGACAGTTGAACACTGAAGCTTTCTTT
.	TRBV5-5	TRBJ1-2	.	CASSLVLGEAYGYTF	TGTGCCAGCAGCTTGGTATTAGGGGAGGCCTATGGCTACACCTTC
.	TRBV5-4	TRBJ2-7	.	CASSPRGGSYEQYF	TGTGCCAGCAGCCCAAGGGGGGGATCCTACGAGCAGTACTTC
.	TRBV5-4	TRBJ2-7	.	CASSRQDSPSYEQYF	TGTGCCAGCAGCCGCCAGGACAGCCCTTCCTACGAGCAGTACTTC
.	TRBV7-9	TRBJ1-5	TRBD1	CASSKFGTGGGGNQPQHF	TGTGCCAGCAGCAAATTTGGGACAGGGGGCGGTGGCAATCAGCCCCAGCATTTT
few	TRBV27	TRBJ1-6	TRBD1	CASSFRDSGSPLHF	TGTGCCAGCAGTTTCCGGGACAGTGGGTCACCCCTCCACTTT
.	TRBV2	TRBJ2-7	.	CASRRTDPSYEQYF	TGTGCCAGCAGGCGGACAGACCCCTCCTACGAGCAGTACTTC
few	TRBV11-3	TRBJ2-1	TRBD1	CASSPDRVSSNEQFF	TGTGCCAGCAGCCCGGACAGGGTTAGTTCGAATGAGCAGTTCTTC
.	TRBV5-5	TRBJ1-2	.	CASSLAGSYGYTF	TGTGCCAGCAGCTTGGCGGGTAGCTATGGCTACACCTTC
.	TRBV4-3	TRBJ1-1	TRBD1	CASSQETGMGTEAFF	TGCGCCAGCAGCCAAGAGACAGGGATGGGCACTGAAGCTTTCTTT
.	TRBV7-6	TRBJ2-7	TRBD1	CASSSTGTGVEQYF	TGTGCCAGCAGCTCCACAGGGACAGGGGTTGAGCAGTACTTC
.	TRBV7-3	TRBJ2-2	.	CASSPRTVNTGELFF	TGTGCCAGCAGCCCTAGGACAGTAAACACCGGGGAGCTGTTTTTT
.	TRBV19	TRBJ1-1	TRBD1	CASGTGGALSTEAFF	TGTGCCAGTGGGACAGGGGGCGCGTTGAGCACTGAAGCTTTCTTT